What follows are 32 T cell receptor beta chains derived from one specimen sequenced in a study of cytomegalovirus exposure and HLA in healthy donors. The repertoire was sequenced with immunoSEQ multiplex PCR; TCRdb's copy has only in-frame clones and lacks some. Of approximately 260,000 clones in the sample, around 85% were seen once. Specimen: PBMCs. The receptor set was obtained from a woman between 18 and 29 years old in good health and CMV-seronegative.

This chain joins TRBV2 and TRBJ1-2, with TRBD1 identical over 11 bases. Germline V lookup: CDR1 SNHLY, CDR2 FYNNEI. Trimming took 0 bases from V and 6 from J; bases not matched to a gene: 9. The CDR3 spans 17 residues. The CDR3, as DNA: TGTGCCAGCAGTGAAGCCAACTCGAGGACAGGGGGCAATGGCTACACCTTC. Protein sequence: CASSEANSRTGGNGYTF.

This sequence joins TRBV5-1 and TRBJ2-7; 8 positions match TRBD1. The germline V gene encodes CDR1 SGHRS and CDR2 YFSETQ. V shed 3 bases, J shed 7 bases, and the junction held 9 bases outside the gene matches. CDR3 length equals 14 residues. The CDR3 DNA reads as TGCGCCAGCAGCTCCCTTGGACAGGGCGGGGAGCAGTACTTC. Encoded protein: CASSSLGQGGEQYF.

The chain links TRBV4-1 to TRBJ2-7, with 12 positions matching TRBD1. The V and J ends lost 4 bases and 6 bases, in that order; junction bases with no gene match: 10. Germline V lookup: CDR1 MGHRA, CDR2 YSYEKL. CDR3 size: 16 residues. The CDR3 bases are TGCGCCAGCAGCCGGGACCGGGACAGGGGGCAAGTCGAGCAGTACTTC. As protein: CASSRDRDRGQVEQYF.

This clone was counted at least ten times. The chain is built from TRBV6-1 and TRBJ2-2; TRBD1 matches at 7 bases. CDR1 and CDR2 (germline): MNHNS, SASEGT. V was pared by 2 bases and J by 3 bases, with 0 bases of the junction left unmatched. The length of the CDR3 is 14 residues. The CDR3 bases are TGTGCCAGCAGTGAACAGGGGGACACCGGGGAGCTGTTTTTT. Residues: CASSEQGDTGELFF.

The V and J genes are TRBV7-8 and TRBJ2-2, with TRBD1 matching 7 bases. V gave up 0 bases and J gave up 6 bases; unmatched junction bases: 10. This CDR3 is built from 17 residues. The germline gives CDR1 SGHVS, CDR2 FQNEAQ. The CDR3 DNA follows: TGTGCCAGCAGCTTAGCGACAGGGTCCGTAATCGCCGGGGAGCTGTTTTTT. Protein product: CASSLATGSVIAGELFF.

This sequence joins TRBV7-6 and TRBJ2-2, with D possibly matching TRBD2 (6 bases). The CDR3 extends over 16 amino acids. Trimming removed 0 bases at V and 3 bases at J, with 11 bases between. Germline assignment: CDR1 SGHVS and CDR2 FNYEAQ. CDR3 sequence (DNA): TGTGCCAGCAGCTTAGCAGCCAGGGACTACACCGGGGAGCTGTTTTTT. This translates into CASSLAARDYTGELFF.

V usage is TRBV6-1 and J usage is TRBJ1-2, with 11 bases fitting TRBD1. J was trimmed by 8 bases and V by 2 bases; bases with no gene match: 4. CDR1 is MNHNS and CDR2 is SASEGT in the germline V gene. The CDR3 is made up of 14 amino acids. The CDR3 DNA reads TGTGCCAGCAGTGAACGGGGGACAGGGGGAGGCTACACCTTC. Its translation: CASSERGTGGGYTF.

CDR3 coding DNA: TGTGCCAGCAGCCCTAACAGGGGGCTCAATCAGCCCCAGCATTTT. Its translation: CASSPNRGLNQPQHF. The rearrangement links TRBV11-2 to TRBJ1-5, with 9 bases that match TRBD1. The CDR3 length is 15 residues. Germline V gives CDR1 SGHAT, CDR2 FQNNGV. V trimming: 5 bases; J trimming: 3 bases; junction bases outside the gene matches: 5.

This rearrangement joins TRBV25-1 to TRBJ2-7, with TRBD2 matching over 13 bases. The CDR3 has 15 residues. V shed 5 bases and J 9 bases; nucleotides not matched to a gene: 10. The germline CDR1 and CDR2 sequences are MGHDK and SYGVNS. For the CDR3, the DNA is TGTGCCAGCAGTCCTCCGGGACTAGCGGGATCTGCGCAGTACTTC. As protein: CASSPPGLAGSAQYF.

The DNA of the CDR3 is TGTGCCAGCAGCGTAGATCGCGGGGGAAGCACCGGGGAGCTGTTTTTT. This codes for CASSVDRGGSTGELFF. This rearrangement joins TRBV9 to TRBJ2-2; 7 bases are a match to TRBD2. The germline V gene encodes CDR1 SGDLS and CDR2 YYNGEE. The CDR3 sequence is 16 residues long. With 0 bases clipped from V and 4 bases from J, the junction kept 6 bases outside the gene matches.

The gene calls are TRBV7-2 and TRBJ1-5; the D is unclear. V was pared by 5 bases and J by 7 bases, with 18 bases between. This CDR3 has 15 amino acids. The germline V gene encodes CDR1 SGHTA and CDR2 FQGNSA. CDR3 amino acids: CASSEVSAGRQPQHF. The CDR3 bases are TGTGCCAGCAGCGAGGTGTCGGCGGGTCGGCAGCCCCAGCATTTT.

This clone was observed a handful of times. The chain couples TRBV25-1 to TRBJ2-2; 7 bases agree with TRBD1. The germline V gene encodes CDR1 MGHDK and CDR2 SYGVNS. J lost 8 bases, V lost 4 bases, and 4 bases had no gene match. The CDR3 totals 13 residues. The CDR3 reads CASSGQGPGELFF. The CDR3 DNA is TGTGCCAGCAGTGGACAGGGTCCTGGGGAGCTGTTTTTT.

The chain has TRBV30 and TRBJ2-7; TRBD2 agrees at 7 bases. The CDR3 length is 14 residues. Germline loops: CDR1 GTSNPN, CDR2 SVGIG (reference sequence). Trimming took 3 bases from V and 3 from J; bases not matched to a gene: 8. As DNA, the CDR3 is TGTGCCTGGAGCGAGGGGAGGGCTGACTACGAGCAGTACTTC. Its protein is CAWSEGRADYEQYF.

This chain links TRBV7-9 with TRBJ2-1; D gene uncertain. In germline, CDR1 is SEHNR, CDR2 FQNEAQ (reference sequence). The CDR3 covers 15 residues. The V end lost 1 base, the J end lost 0 bases, and 7 bases lay between the germline ends. Here the CDR3 reads CASSLGASSYNEQFF. The CDR3 bases are TGTGCCAGCAGCTTAGGGGCCAGCTCCTACAATGAGCAGTTCTTC.

The chain is built from TRBV4-3 and TRBJ2-7, with a tentative D call TRBD1 (5 bases). Trimming left V 5 bases short and J 6 bases short, with 11 bases between. Germline CDR1 and CDR2: LGHNA and YSLEER. The CDR3 has 12 residues. CDR3 sequence: CASSNRGSEQYF. The CDR3, as DNA: TGCGCCAGCAGCAATAGGGGTTCCGAGCAGTACTTC.

This chain joins TRBV19 and TRBJ1-3, with 7 bases fitting TRBD1. The J segment lost 3 bases and the V segment lost 6 bases, leaving 5 bases of the junction unmatched. The CDR3 has 14 residues. Germline V CDR1 and CDR2: LNHDA, SQIVND (reference sequence). In nucleotides, the CDR3 is TGTGCCAGTAGGAGGGACAGAAGTGGAAACACCATATATTTT. Residues: CASRRDRSGNTIYF.

V is TRBV7-9 and J is TRBJ1-6; D may be TRBD1 (5 bases). CDR3 length: 14 amino acids. The V end was cut by 3 bases, the J end by 7 bases, with 10 bases between. Germline CDR1 reads SEHNR; CDR2 reads FQNEAQ (reference sequence). CDR3 region: CASSLQGLNSPLHF. As DNA, the CDR3 is TGTGCCAGCAGCTTGCAGGGACTAAATTCACCCCTCCACTTT.

The CDR3 region has the DNA TGTGCCAGCAGCACGGGACAGGGGGCGACCGGGGAGCTGTTTTTT. Its translation is CASSTGQGATGELFF. The rearrangement joins TRBV14 to TRBJ2-2; 12 nucleotides agree with TRBD1. The ends lost 5 bases at V and 5 bases at J; junction bases unmatched: 3. The CDR3 loop spans 15 amino acids. Germline V gene sequence: CDR1 SGHDN, CDR2 FVKESK.

The chain joins TRBV4-1 to TRBJ1-1, with 8 bases lining up with TRBD1. V trimming: 5 bases; J trimming: 6 bases; junction bases outside the gene matches: 8. This CDR3 comprises 14 residues. Per the germline V gene, CDR1 is MGHRA and CDR2 is YSYEKL. The CDR3 DNA follows: TGCGCCAGCAGCTCGGACAGGGTGGACCCTGAAGCTTTCTTT. Its protein product is CASSSDRVDPEAFF.

The genes are TRBV7-8 and TRBJ1-2; the D gene is possibly TRBD1 (5 bases). Trimming stripped 1 base from V and 8 bases from J, with 8 bases between. From germline, CDR1 is SGHVS and CDR2 FQNEAQ. The CDR3 totals 12 residues. CDR3: CASSLGQSGYTF. The CDR3 DNA reads TGTGCCAGCAGCTTAGGACAGAGCGGCTACACCTTC.

V is TRBV19 and J is TRBJ2-7; TRBD1 matches at 7 bases. Looked up from germline, CDR1 is LNHDA and CDR2 is SQIVND (reference sequence). Trimming took 5 bases from V and 0 from J; bases not matched to a gene: 10. The CDR3 has 16 amino acids. The CDR3 nucleotides read TGTGCCAGTAGTGAAGGACCCGGGACAGTCTCCTACGAGCAGTACTTC. Its translation is CASSEGPGTVSYEQYF.

This clone was seen a few times. This CDR3 is CASSGTGAGGYTF. As DNA, the CDR3 is TGTGCCAGCAGTGGGACAGGGGCAGGTGGCTACACCTTC. The rearrangement uses TRBV28 and TRBJ1-2; TRBD1 matches at 10 bases. Germline V gene data show CDR1 as MDHEN and CDR2 as SYDVKM. This CDR3 is built from 13 residues. The junction had 4 bases not matched to a gene; V was cut back by 5 bases and J by 7 bases.

In nucleotides, the CDR3 is TGTGCCAGCAGTTACCCGGGGAGGGATCCGTTCTTC. Translating it yields CASSYPGRDPFF. V and J are TRBV6-5 and TRBJ2-1; 7 bases fit TRBD2. This CDR3 contains 12 residues. Per the germline V gene, CDR1 is MNHEY and CDR2 is SVGAGI. Trimming cost V 2 bases and J 15 bases; bases outside gene matches: 7.

This chain connects TRBV25-1 to TRBJ2-7; 8 bases line up with TRBD1. The V gene's germline CDR1 is MGHDK and CDR2 SYGVNS. The CDR3 loop spans 16 amino acids. After removal of 7 bases from V and 4 bases from J, the junction contained 15 bases not matched to a gene. This chain's CDR3 is CASKRDRRRCHYEQYF. CDR3 in DNA: TGTGCCAGCAAAAGGGACAGGCGGAGGTGTCATTACGAGCAGTACTTC.

This clone appeared a single time. This chain joins TRBV18 and TRBJ2-1; 12 nucleotides agree with TRBD2. Germline CDR1 reads KGHSH; CDR2 reads LQKENI. Trimming at V came to 3 bases and at J to 4 bases, leaving 7 bases not matched to a gene. This CDR3 has 17 residues. CDR3 in amino acids: CASSPRASGGDYNEQFF. In nucleotides, the CDR3 is TGTGCCAGCTCACCCCGCGCTAGCGGGGGGGATTACAATGAGCAGTTCTTC. The full variable domain, its missing parts supplied by reference TRBV18 and TRBJ2-1, is NAGVMQNPRHLVRRRGQEARLRCSPMKGHSHVYWYRQLPEEGLKFMVYLQKENIIDESGMPKERFSAEFPKEGPSILRIQQVVRGDSAAYFCASSPRASGGDYNEQFFGPGTRLTVL.

This chain links TRBV19 with TRBJ1-5; 8 nucleotides agree with TRBD1. Looked up from germline, CDR1 is LNHDA and CDR2 is SQIVND (reference sequence). The CDR3 is 15 amino acids. The trim removed 8 bases at V and 7 bases at J, leaving 13 bases unmatched. The CDR3 reads CASGQGQGAGQPQHF. The DNA for the CDR3 is TGTGCCAGTGGTCAGGGGCAGGGGGCAGGGCAGCCCCAGCATTTT.

This rearrangement joins TRBV7-2 to TRBJ1-2, with 11 bases that match TRBD1. Per germline, CDR1 SGHTA and CDR2 FQGNSA. CDR3 length equals 18 residues. Trimming at V came to 1 base and at J to 5 bases, leaving 12 bases not matched to a gene. The CDR3, as DNA: TGTGCCAGCAGCTTAGGCCCGGGACAGGGGGTGATTAGGTATGGCTACACCTTC. This sequence encodes CASSLGPGQGVIRYGYTF. The full variable domain, completed using reference TRBV7-2 and TRBJ1-2, is GAGVSQSPSNKVTEKGKDVELRCDPISGHTALYWYRQSLGQGLEFLIYFQGNSAPDKSGLPSDRFSAERTGGSVSTLTIQRTQQEDSAVYLCASSLGPGQGVIRYGYTFGSGTRLTVV.

This chain links TRBV5-1 with TRBJ2-1, with 11 bases aligning to TRBD2. CDR3 length equals 17 residues. The trim removed 0 bases at V and 0 bases at J, leaving 2 bases unmatched. Germline values: CDR1 SGHRS, CDR2 YFSETQ. The CDR3 DNA sequence: TGCGCCAGCAGCTTGGGACTAGCGGGGAGCTCCTACAATGAGCAGTTCTTC. Protein sequence: CASSLGLAGSSYNEQFF.

The chain has TRBV6-5 and TRBJ2-7, with D possibly TRBD1 on 6 matching bases. The CDR3 totals 13 residues. Trimming took off 3 bases at V and 2 bases at J, with 8 bases between the two ends. CDR1 is MNHEY, CDR2 SVGAGI, per germline. CDR3 region: CASSYRQAYEQYF. The DNA of the CDR3 is TGTGCCAGCAGTTATAGACAGGCCTACGAGCAGTACTTC.

The chain links TRBV11-3 to TRBJ2-7; no definite D call. The CDR3 spans 13 residues. Germline V gene data show CDR1 as SGHNT and CDR2 as YENEEA. V lost 1 base and J 6 bases, leaving 10 bases between the germline ends. CDR3 amino acids: CASSLAQLPEQYF. The CDR3 DNA reads as TGTGCCAGCAGCTTAGCACAGTTACCCGAGCAGTACTTC.

The rearrangement uses TRBV5-1 and TRBJ2-1, with TRBD2 identical over 8 bases. With 2 bases clipped from V and 0 bases from J, the junction kept 7 bases outside the gene matches. From germline, CDR1 is SGHRS and CDR2 YFSETQ. The CDR3 is 17 amino acids. CDR3: CASSFRAGGSSYNEQFF. The CDR3 DNA reads as TGCGCCAGCAGCTTCCGGGCGGGGGGATCCTCCTACAATGAGCAGTTCTTC.

The gene calls are TRBV5-4 and TRBJ1-4, with D possibly being TRBD1 (6 bases). Germline V gene lookup returns CDR1 SGHNT and CDR2 YYREEE (reference sequence). The CDR3 covers 12 residues. Trimming stripped 9 bases from V and 8 bases from J, with 14 bases between. CDR3 DNA sequence: TGTGCCACCGGGACAAGCGGAGAAAAACTGTTTTTT. As protein: CATGTSGEKLFF. Drawing the rest from reference TRBV5-4 and TRBJ1-4, the complete variable domain is ETGVTQSPTHLIKTRGQQVTLRCSSQSGHNTVSWYQQALGQGPQFIFQYYREEENGRGNFPPRFSGLQFPNYSSELNVNALELDDSALYLCATGTSGEKLFFGSGTQLSVL.